The text below deals with one TCR beta chain. This clonotype was seen many times. Its recognized antigen is unknown. No much larger clonotype is one base removed from it; base qualities were not supplied. The cysteine opens and the phenylalanine closes a CDR3 of 13 amino acids. The only DNA kept is the CDR3, 39 bases in frame from the first base. According to the germline V gene (reference sequence), CDR1 reads SEHNR and CDR2 reads FQNEAQ. At the junction V is shortened by 7 bases and J by 5 bases, with 12 bases in between. The time point label, read with the paper, signifies: newly diagnosed GD, antithyroid drugs for less than 3 months. RNA was extracted from PBMCs in TRIzol for both TCR sequencing and RNA sequencing. Graves' disease was diagnosed according to American Thyroid Association guidelines. Patients were recruited from an endocrinology department in Xi'an, China. Each patient gave around 9.2 milliliters of peripheral blood, collected in an EDTA anticoagulant tube. Ficoll Paque Plus density gradient separation was used to isolate PBMCs, and no further T cell sorting was done. RNA quality was checked with an Agilent 2100 Bioanalyzer and agarose gel, and concentration with a NanoDrop 2000.

Library preparation used multiplex PCR. Reads for this sample came from an Illumina HiSeq 4000. TCR beta libraries were built with iRepertoire HTBI primers and Arm-PCR amplification of CDR3 regions. Gel purification was performed on PCR products prior to sequencing. Under the source paper's analysis protocol: Gene usage analysis of CDR3 amino acid clonotypes relied on the roughly 60 TRBV and 13 to 15 TRBJ segments identified across samples. Filtered high-quality paired reads were merged into contigs using COPE and FqMerger. Contigs were aligned with BLAST to IMGT TRBV, TRBD and TRBJ reference genes, and CDR3 was defined per IMGT. Highly expanded clones were defined as clonotypes with a frequency above 0.1%. Repertoire diversity was measured by Shannon entropy, and V-J evenness by the Gini coefficient. Public clonotypes were defined as clonotypes shared by more than one individual. Through fastp at Q25 and MiXCR, TCRdb rebuilt clones from the public reads, retaining in-frame beta chains. Each CDR3 protein gets just one entry, which takes the most common genes and DNA from the rows behind it. These V and J calls originate from TCRdb's pipeline instead of the authors' own analysis. The sample table records more than 300,000 distinct CDR3 sequences; 12% of these occur just once. The top ten constitute about 19% of the sample.

These data originate in a study of regulatory T cells in long-lasting Graves disease (dated by TCRdb to 2020 to 2022). Some background on the complete study: Antithyroid drugs had been taken for less than 3 months by newly diagnosed Graves' disease patients. The study took place in China and was registered as a clinical trial. A total of roughly 33 samples underwent TCR sequencing: about 13 from persistent and about 20 from newly diagnosed Graves' disease patients. This study used TCR sequencing and RNA sequencing of peripheral blood to compare persistent Graves' disease patients against newly diagnosed Graves' disease patients. Summary of the overall study and its limitations: Preferential use of TRBV28, TRBJ1-2 and TRBJ2-5 was observed in persistent disease, whereas TRBV20-1 and TRBJ2-1 were favored in newly diagnosed disease. Compared with newly diagnosed patients, patients with persistent Graves' disease had lower TCR Shannon entropy and fewer highly expanded clones, which suggests clonal expansion. Persistent patients shared more public clonotypes among themselves (around 2,500) than newly diagnosed patients did (more than 950). Only the TCR beta chain was sequenced and analyzed. The authors noted that the small sample size was a limitation that may lower accuracy. Peripheral blood alone was examined, since thyroid tissue, which constituted the primary lesion, could not be accessed.

The sample was also reused in another study, on T cells in Graves' hyperthyroidism and ophthalmopathy. The second study's authors report: Stable Graves' hyperthyroidism was defined as the absence of progression to ophthalmopathy over 18 months of follow-up. The hyperthyroidism patients were between 18 and 65 years old and newly diagnosed, with a disease duration of less than 2 months. Any patient with an uncontrolled infection, another autoimmune disease, pregnancy or lactation was excluded. Diagnoses were based on clinical symptoms, serum thyroxine and TRAb, thyroid ultrasound and orbital computed tomography. For the first round of RT-PCR on the TCR CDR3, the HTBI primer set was used together with the Qiagen OneStep RT-PCR kit. Most expanded thyroid clonotypes (frequency above 0.001) were also found in blood, which suggests that blood repertoires may mirror thyroid immune responses. A 13 V-J signature model separated ophthalmopathy from stable hyperthyroidism, with 87.88% sensitivity and about 81% specificity in cross-validation and 80%/75% in testing. During validation, the model predicted progression to ophthalmopathy a median of about 5.9 months ahead of onset, with roughly 65% sensitivity and about 72% specificity. A discovery cohort of about 100 patients, fewer than 50 with Graves' ophthalmopathy and 55 to 60 with stable Graves' hyperthyroidism, was used to find distinguishing TCR V-J signatures. An independent validation cohort of fewer than 20 hyperthyroidism patients and roughly 16 patients who later progressed to ophthalmopathy tested prospective prediction of ophthalmopathy. The 95 to 100 discovery patients were randomly split 7:3 into training and test sets. Thyroid tissue and blood T-cell repertoires from about 6 Graves' hyperthyroidism patients were also compared in the study. After blood sampling, hyperthyroidism patients were treated with methimazole at a starting dose of 30 mg daily, and ophthalmopathy patients were treated with high-dose intravenous methylprednisolone. Libraries were constructed in a second round of multiplex PCR, after which size selection and purification were performed. Paired-end sequencing of the libraries was performed with 100 bp reads on an Illumina HiSeq2000. SOAPnuke was used to process the raw data, with reads discarded if the reads contained adapters or uncalled bases, had a mean Phred below 15, or lacked an exact constant-primer or identifier match. COPE v1.2.5 was used to merge high-quality paired reads, and clonotypes were defined as unique nucleotide sequences. MiTCR v1.1 was used to align the clonotypes against IMGT TRBV, TRBD and TRBJ reference segments. Analysis was restricted to V-J combinations with a frequency above 0.0001, which covered roughly 99% of repertoires. The TCS score was defined as the ratio of F50 (clonal expansion) to E x V (chaos), calculated using BLOSUM62-based TCRdist between CDR3 peptides within each V-J. Welch's t-statistics and random forest reduced roughly 530 V-J features to under 15, which were used in a naive Bayes classifier (R e1071). No statistical method was used to fix the sample size in advance, and group allocation was not hidden from the investigators. The paper reports TCR Vbeta CDR3 sequencing of over 130 peripheral blood samples: approximately 41 ophthalmopathy, under 85 hyperthyroidism and some 17 progressor patients.

The source was peripheral blood mononuclear cells (PBMCs), collected at new diagnosis, from a patient treated with antithyroid drugs. The clonotype was recovered from a young woman with Graves disease. Donor details come from another sample of the same person, matched by shared clones. The chain joins TRBV7-9 to TRBJ1-5; TRBD1 is perhaps the D gene, given 5 matching bases. In nucleotides, the sequence is TGTGCCAGCAACAACCGGGGGGATCAGCCCCAGCATTTT. Its translation reads: CASNNRGDQPQHF.